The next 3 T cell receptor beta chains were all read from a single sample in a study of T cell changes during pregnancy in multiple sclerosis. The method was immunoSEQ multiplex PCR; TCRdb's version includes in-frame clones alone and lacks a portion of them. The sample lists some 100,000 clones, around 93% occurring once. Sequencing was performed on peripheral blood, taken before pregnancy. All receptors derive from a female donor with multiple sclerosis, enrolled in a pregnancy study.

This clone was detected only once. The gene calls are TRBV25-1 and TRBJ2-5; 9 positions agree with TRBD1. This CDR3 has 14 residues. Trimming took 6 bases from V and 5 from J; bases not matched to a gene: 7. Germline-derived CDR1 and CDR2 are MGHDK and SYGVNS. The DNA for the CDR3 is TGTGCCAGCAGGGGACAGGGTTCTTTGGAGACCCAGTACTTC. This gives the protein CASRGQGSLETQYF.

The CDR3 here is CASSEWDSAVLYGYTF. DNA of the CDR3: TGTGCCAGCAGTGAATGGGACTCGGCGGTACTATATGGCTACACCTTC. V gene TRBV6-1 combines with J gene TRBJ1-2, with a possible D match to TRBD1 (5 bases). Trimming removed 2 bases at V and 5 bases at J, with 18 bases between. This CDR3 comprises 16 residues. Germline CDR1 and CDR2: MNHNS and SASEGT.

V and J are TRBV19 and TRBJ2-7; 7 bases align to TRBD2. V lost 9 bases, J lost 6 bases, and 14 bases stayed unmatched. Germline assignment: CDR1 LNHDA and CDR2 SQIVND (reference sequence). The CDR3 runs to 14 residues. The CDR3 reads CASASGLMESEQYF. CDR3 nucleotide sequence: TGTGCCAGCGCATCGGGACTAATGGAGAGCGAGCAGTACTTC.